A selection of T cell receptor beta chains follows, all from one sample in a study of PD-1 blockade in classical Hodgkin lymphoma. Libraries were prepared by immunoSEQ multiplex PCR; TCRdb keeps only in-frame clonotypes and omits some of them. The data contain about 60,000 clones, about 89% of them seen just once; the ten biggest clones take up 10%. Sample: peripheral blood mononuclear cells (PBMCs), taken before the fourth cycle of nivolumab. These receptors originate from a human donor with classical Hodgkin lymphoma. Both conserved end residues are trimmed from each CDR3. The D gene is left open where the match is weak.

j_call: TRBJ2-1; v_call: TRBV5-1; d_call: .; cdr3_aa: ASSLYGGASNEQF
j_call: TRBJ1-1; v_call: TRBV30; d_call: .; cdr3_aa: AWSESGAGGTEAF
j_call: TRBJ1-1; v_call: TRBV5-1; d_call: .; cdr3_aa: ASSLIGTPNTEAF
j_call: TRBJ1-5; v_call: TRBV19; d_call: .; cdr3_aa: ASSIGRNQPQH
j_call: TRBJ2-2; v_call: TRBV19; d_call: .; cdr3_aa: ASSIGGTTGELF
j_call: TRBJ2-3; v_call: TRBV5-4; d_call: .; cdr3_aa: ASSFGTAQDTQY
j_call: TRBJ1-5; v_call: TRBV6-5; d_call: .; cdr3_aa: ASRSLYGQPQH
j_call: TRBJ1-1; v_call: TRBV2; d_call: .; cdr3_aa: AGPTGYGSTEAF
j_call: TRBJ1-3; v_call: TRBV14; d_call: .; cdr3_aa: ASSRDGGGGSGNTIY
j_call: TRBJ2-2; v_call: TRBV15; d_call: TRBD1; cdr3_aa: ATSRGGQAGYPGELF
j_call: TRBJ1-2; v_call: TRBV28; d_call: TRBD1; cdr3_aa: ASRGGGTGYGYT
j_call: TRBJ2-7; v_call: TRBV6-5; d_call: .; cdr3_aa: ASSYPKRAEQY
j_call: TRBJ1-1; v_call: TRBV11-1; d_call: TRBD1; cdr3_aa: ASSYQGGNTEAF
j_call: TRBJ1-6; v_call: TRBV27; d_call: .; cdr3_aa: ASSSGLGDPLTLH
j_call: TRBJ1-4; v_call: TRBV5-4; d_call: .; cdr3_aa: ASSLLGSEKLF
j_call: TRBJ2-1; v_call: TRBV14; d_call: .; cdr3_aa: ASSPPLRGLYNLWDEQF
j_call: TRBJ1-1; v_call: TRBV19; d_call: .; cdr3_aa: ASSILTGSEAF
j_call: TRBJ1-5; v_call: TRBV10-3; d_call: TRBD1; cdr3_aa: AISRGPDQPQH
j_call: TRBJ2-5; v_call: TRBV11-2; d_call: TRBD2; cdr3_aa: ASSLVWEGETQY
j_call: TRBJ2-5; v_call: TRBV27; d_call: .; cdr3_aa: ASSQGPQETQY
j_call: TRBJ2-7; v_call: TRBV5-1; d_call: .; cdr3_aa: ASSRPGRRQYEQY
j_call: TRBJ1-1; v_call: TRBV19; d_call: .; cdr3_aa: ASQGLSIEAF
j_call: TRBJ1-2; v_call: TRBV6-5; d_call: .; cdr3_aa: ASSYSTGYGYT
j_call: TRBJ2-7; v_call: TRBV7-9; d_call: TRBD1; cdr3_aa: ASSLGRQGDHEQY
j_call: TRBJ2-5; v_call: TRBV30; d_call: .; cdr3_aa: AWSVLVGQETQY
j_call: TRBJ2-1; v_call: TRBV30; d_call: .; cdr3_aa: ACAREDNEQF
j_call: TRBJ2-6; v_call: TRBV19; d_call: .; cdr3_aa: ASSIDRGAGANVLT
j_call: TRBJ2-5; v_call: TRBV2; d_call: .; cdr3_aa: ASRGTGFETQY
j_call: TRBJ2-5; v_call: TRBV7-9; d_call: .; cdr3_aa: ASSSQLGSETQY
j_call: TRBJ1-1; v_call: TRBV6-5; d_call: .; cdr3_aa: ASSYSMGGGGLEAF
j_call: TRBJ2-3; v_call: TRBV29-1; d_call: .; cdr3_aa: SVKGSRTTDTQY
j_call: TRBJ1-1; v_call: TRBV2; d_call: .; cdr3_aa: ASGVSMNTEAF
j_call: TRBJ2-7; v_call: TRBV2; d_call: .; cdr3_aa: ANRDGGEQY
j_call: TRBJ1-1; v_call: TRBV5-8; d_call: .; cdr3_aa: ASRVDTEAF
j_call: TRBJ1-2; v_call: TRBV7-9; d_call: .; cdr3_aa: ASSFGTNYGYT
j_call: TRBJ2-1; v_call: TRBV29-1; d_call: .; cdr3_aa: SVKGLFNEQF